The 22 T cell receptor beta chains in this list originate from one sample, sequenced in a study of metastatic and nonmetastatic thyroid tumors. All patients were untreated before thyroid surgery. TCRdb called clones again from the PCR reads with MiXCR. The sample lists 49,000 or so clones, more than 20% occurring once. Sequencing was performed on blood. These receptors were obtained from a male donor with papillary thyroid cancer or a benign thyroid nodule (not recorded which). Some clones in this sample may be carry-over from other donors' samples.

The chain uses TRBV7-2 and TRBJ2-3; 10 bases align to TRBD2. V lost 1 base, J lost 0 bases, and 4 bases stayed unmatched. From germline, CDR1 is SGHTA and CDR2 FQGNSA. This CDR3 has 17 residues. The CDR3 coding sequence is TGTGCCAGCAGCTTAGTGACTAGCGGGCCTAGCACAGATACGCAGTATTTT. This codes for CASSLVTSGPSTDTQYF.

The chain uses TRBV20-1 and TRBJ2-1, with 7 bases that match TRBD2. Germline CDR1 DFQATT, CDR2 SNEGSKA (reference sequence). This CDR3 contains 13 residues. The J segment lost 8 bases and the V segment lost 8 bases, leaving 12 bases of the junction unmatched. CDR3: CSPEQRGSHEQFF. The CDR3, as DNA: TGCAGTCCTGAGCAGCGGGGCTCCCATGAGCAGTTCTTC.

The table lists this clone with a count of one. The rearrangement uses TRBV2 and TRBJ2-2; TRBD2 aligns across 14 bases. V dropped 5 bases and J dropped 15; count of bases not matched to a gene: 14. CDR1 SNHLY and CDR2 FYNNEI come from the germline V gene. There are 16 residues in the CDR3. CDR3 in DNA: TGTGCCAGCAGTCTTCTATCGACTAGCGGGAGGGCCGCTTTGTTTTTT. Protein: CASSLLSTSGRAALFF.

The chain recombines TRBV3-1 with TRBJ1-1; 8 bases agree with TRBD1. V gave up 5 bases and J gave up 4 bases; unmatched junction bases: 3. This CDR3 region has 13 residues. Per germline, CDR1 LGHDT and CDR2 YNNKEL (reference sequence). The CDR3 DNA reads TGTGCCAGCAGCTTCACAGGGGGCACTGAAGCTTTCTTT. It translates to CASSFTGGTEAFF.

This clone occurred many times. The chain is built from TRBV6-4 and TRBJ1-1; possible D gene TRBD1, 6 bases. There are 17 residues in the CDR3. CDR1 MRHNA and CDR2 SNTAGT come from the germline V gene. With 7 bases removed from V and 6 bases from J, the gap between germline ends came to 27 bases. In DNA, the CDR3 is TGTGCCAGCACCTCCCGCCGGGGGCTTCTTTCTCTCGCTGAAGCTTTCTTT. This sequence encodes CASTSRRGLLSLAEAFF.

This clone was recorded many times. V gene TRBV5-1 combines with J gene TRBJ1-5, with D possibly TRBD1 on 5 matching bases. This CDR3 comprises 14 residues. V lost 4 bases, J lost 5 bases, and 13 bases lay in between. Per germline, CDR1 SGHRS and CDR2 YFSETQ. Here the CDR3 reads CASSLGTDHQPQHF. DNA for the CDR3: TGCGCCAGCAGCCTAGGGACCGATCATCAGCCCCAGCATTTT.

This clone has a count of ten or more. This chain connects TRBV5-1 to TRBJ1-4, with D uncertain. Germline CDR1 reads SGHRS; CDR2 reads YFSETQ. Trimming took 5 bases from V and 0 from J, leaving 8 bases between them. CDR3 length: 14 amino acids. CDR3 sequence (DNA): TGCGCCAGCAGTGGGATGGCAACTAATGAAAAACTGTTTTTT. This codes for CASSGMATNEKLFF.

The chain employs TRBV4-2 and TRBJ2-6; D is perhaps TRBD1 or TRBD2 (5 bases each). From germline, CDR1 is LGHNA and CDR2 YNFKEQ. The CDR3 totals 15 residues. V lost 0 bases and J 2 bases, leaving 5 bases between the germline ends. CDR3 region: CASSQEGAGANVLTF. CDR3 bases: TGTGCCAGCAGCCAAGAGGGGGCTGGGGCCAACGTCCTGACTTTC.

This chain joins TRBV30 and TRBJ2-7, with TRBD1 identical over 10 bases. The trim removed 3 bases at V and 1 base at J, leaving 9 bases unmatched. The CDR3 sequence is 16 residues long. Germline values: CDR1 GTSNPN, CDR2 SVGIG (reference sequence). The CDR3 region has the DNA TGTGCCTGGAGAATACAGGGGACAGGGGTATCCTACGAGCAGTACTTC. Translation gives CAWRIQGTGVSYEQYF.

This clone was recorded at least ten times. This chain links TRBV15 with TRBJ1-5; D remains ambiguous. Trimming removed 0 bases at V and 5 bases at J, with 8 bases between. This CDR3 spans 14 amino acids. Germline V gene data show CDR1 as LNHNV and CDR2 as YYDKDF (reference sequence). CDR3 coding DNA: TGTGCCACCAGCAGAGATGGAGAGGATCAGCCCCAGCATTTT. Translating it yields CATSRDGEDQPQHF.

The DNA for the CDR3 is TGTGCCAGCAGCTTAATCGGGGGGGATGGCTACACCTTC. Its protein product is CASSLIGGDGYTF. The V call is TRBV7-3, the J call TRBJ1-2, with D possibly being TRBD1 (5 bases). This CDR3 is built from 13 residues. Trimming took 1 base from V and 6 from J, leaving 9 bases between them. Per germline, CDR1 SGHTA and CDR2 FQGTGA.

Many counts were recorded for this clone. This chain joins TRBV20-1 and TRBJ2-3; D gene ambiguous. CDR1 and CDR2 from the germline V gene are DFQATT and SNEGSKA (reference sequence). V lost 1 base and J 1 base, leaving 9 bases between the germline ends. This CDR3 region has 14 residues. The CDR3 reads CSARGGSGTDTQYF. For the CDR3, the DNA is TGCAGTGCTAGAGGCGGCAGTGGCACAGATACGCAGTATTTT.

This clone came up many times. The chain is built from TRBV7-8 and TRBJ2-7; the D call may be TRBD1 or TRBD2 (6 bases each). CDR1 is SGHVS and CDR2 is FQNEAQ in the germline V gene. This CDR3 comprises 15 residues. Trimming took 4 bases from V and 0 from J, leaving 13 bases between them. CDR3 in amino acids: CASSSGGDNSYEQYF. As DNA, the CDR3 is TGTGCCAGCAGCTCCGGAGGGGACAACTCCTACGAGCAGTACTTC.

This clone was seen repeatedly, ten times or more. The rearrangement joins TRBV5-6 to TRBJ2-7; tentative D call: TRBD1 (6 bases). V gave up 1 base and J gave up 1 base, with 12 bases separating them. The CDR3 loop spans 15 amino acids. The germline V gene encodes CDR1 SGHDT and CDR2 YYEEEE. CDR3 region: CASSLWGTPSYEQYF. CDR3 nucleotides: TGTGCCAGCAGCTTGTGGGGGACACCTTCCTACGAGCAGTACTTC.

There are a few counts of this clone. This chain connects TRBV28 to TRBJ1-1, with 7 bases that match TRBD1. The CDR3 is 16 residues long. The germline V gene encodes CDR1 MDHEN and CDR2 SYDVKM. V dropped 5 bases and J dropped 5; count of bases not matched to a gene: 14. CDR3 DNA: TGTGCCAGCAGTACAACCCAACAGGGGATGTGGACTGAAGCTTTCTTT. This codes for CASSTTQQGMWTEAFF.

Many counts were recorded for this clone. CDR3 sequence: CASSEGGALQETQYF. In DNA, the CDR3 is TGTGCCAGCAGTGAGGGGGGGGCGCTCCAAGAGACCCAGTACTTC. This chain connects TRBV6-1 to TRBJ2-5, with D perhaps matching TRBD2 (7 bases). Germline CDR1 is MNHNS and CDR2 is SASEGT. Trimming shortened V by 3 bases and J by 1 base, and 12 bases separated the two germline ends. This CDR3 spans 15 amino acids.

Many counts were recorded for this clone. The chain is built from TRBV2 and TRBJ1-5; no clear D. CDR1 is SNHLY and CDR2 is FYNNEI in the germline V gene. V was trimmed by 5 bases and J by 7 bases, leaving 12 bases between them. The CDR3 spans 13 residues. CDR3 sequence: CASSRDPGQPQHF. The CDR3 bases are TGTGCCAGCAGTAGGGATCCGGGCCAGCCCCAGCATTTT.

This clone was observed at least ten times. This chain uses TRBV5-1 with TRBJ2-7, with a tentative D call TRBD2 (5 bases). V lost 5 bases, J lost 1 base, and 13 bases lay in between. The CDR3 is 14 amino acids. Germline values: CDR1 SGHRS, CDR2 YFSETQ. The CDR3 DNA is TGCGCCAGCAGTTTTCGGACTGAATCCTACGAGCAGTACTTC. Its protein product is CASSFRTESYEQYF.

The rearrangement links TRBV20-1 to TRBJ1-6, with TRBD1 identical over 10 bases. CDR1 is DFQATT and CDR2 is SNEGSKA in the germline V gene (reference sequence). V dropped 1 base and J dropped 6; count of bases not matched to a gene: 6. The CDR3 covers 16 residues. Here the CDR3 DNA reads TGCAGTGCTAGAGGGCGACAGGGGGCGGGTAATTCACCCCTCCACTTT. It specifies CSARGRQGAGNSPLHF.

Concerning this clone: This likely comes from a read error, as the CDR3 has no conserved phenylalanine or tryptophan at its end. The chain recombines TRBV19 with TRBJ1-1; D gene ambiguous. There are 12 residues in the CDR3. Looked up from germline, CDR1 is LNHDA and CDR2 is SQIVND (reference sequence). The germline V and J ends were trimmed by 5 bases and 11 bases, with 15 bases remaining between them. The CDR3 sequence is CASSDRVGEAFL. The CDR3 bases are TGTGCCAGTAGTGACCGGGTCGGGGAGGCTTTCTTA.

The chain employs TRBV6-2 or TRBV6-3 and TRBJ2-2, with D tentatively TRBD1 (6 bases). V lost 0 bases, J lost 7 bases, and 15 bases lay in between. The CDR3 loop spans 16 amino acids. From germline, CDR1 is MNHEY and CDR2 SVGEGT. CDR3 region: CASSYSKGGTGGELFF. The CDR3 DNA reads TGTGCCAGCAGTTACTCAAAAGGGGGAACGGGCGGGGAGCTGTTTTTT.

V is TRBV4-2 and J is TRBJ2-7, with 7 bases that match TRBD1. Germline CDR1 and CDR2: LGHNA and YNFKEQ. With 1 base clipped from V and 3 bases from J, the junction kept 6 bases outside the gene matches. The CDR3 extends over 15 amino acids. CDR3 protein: CASSQVGTVSYEQYF. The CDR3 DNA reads TGTGCCAGCAGCCAAGTTGGGACAGTGAGCTACGAGCAGTACTTC.